The sequence of this T cell receptor beta chain was determined in a study of blood T cell repertoires in COVID-19. In the original workflow: Nucleated cell number was recorded as an estimate derived from reference gene primer amplification. Method: immunoSEQ multiplex PCR; TCRdb's copy keeps in-frame clones and lacks some. The D gene and trimming were derived from the DNA, and the V and J assignments and clone size from that table. This table has just over 250,000 clones, 75% to 90% appearing once. The V gene end was trimmed by 6 bases and the J gene end by 2 bases; junction bases not matched to a gene: 11. In germline, CDR1 is MNHEY, CDR2 SVGEGT. The CDR3 is made up of 17 amino acids.

The TCR sequence derives from a woman aged 70-85 years with COVID-19, enrolled during active disease. Sequenced: peripheral blood. The chain joins TRBV6-2 or TRBV6-3 to TRBJ2-7, with 12 bases that match TRBD2. The CDR3 sequence: CASSQGRTSGTTYEQYF. CDR3 nucleotide sequence: TGTGCCAGCAGCCAAGGCCGGACTAGCGGGACAACCTACGAGCAGTACTTC.